This T cell receptor (beta chain) was identified in a study of response to subunit inactivated influenza vaccine. Broader study findings: Seasonal influenza vaccination, on each occasion, was suggested by the authors to recruit few new T cells.

A note on this clonotype: Antigen unknown.

Germline assignment: CDR1 SGHKS and CDR2 YYEKEE (reference sequence). This CDR3 contains 15 residues. Germline trimming cut 0 bases from V and 5 bases from J; bases unmatched to any gene: 6. A single record per CDR3 protein comes from TCRdb applying MiXCR to the RT-PCR reads. The sample gives around 650,000 distinct CDR3 sequences, more than 15% of which show up once; roughly 10% is in the top ten. The receptor was derived from a man over 45 who received an inactivated influenza vaccine. V and J are TRBV5-5 and TRBJ2-5; 8 nucleotides match TRBD1. The material sequenced was PBMCs from blood, taken roughly 12 days after vaccination. The DNA of the CDR3 is TGTGCCAGCAGCTTGGACGTGACAGGGGCTGAGACCCAGTACTTC. This encodes CASSLDVTGAETQYF.